A selection of T cell receptor beta chains follows, all from one sample in a study of OX40 agonist ivuxolimab in advanced cancers. Libraries were prepared by immunoSEQ multiplex PCR; TCRdb keeps only in-frame clonotypes and omits some of them. The table records some 74,000 clones, around 90% of them present only once. The sequences come from CD4+ or CD8+ T cells sorted from blood, collected in a trial of the OX40 agonist ivuxolimab. The receptors originated from an adult with an advanced solid tumor such as melanoma, head and neck, liver or kidney cancer. CDR3s include the opening cysteine and the closing phenylalanine or tryptophan. The order of the fields is V gene, clone size, D gene, J gene, CDR3 length, CDR3 DNA, CDR3 protein. A D gene is named only where the DNA matches it firmly. Rows may omit the clone size; those that give it use once, few, many or a size class.

TRBV6-5	NA	TRBD1	TRBJ1-1	14	TGTGCCAGCAGGGACTTAACAGGGGCCACTGAAGCTTTCTTT	CASRDLTGATEAFF
TRBV5-1	once	NA	TRBJ1-3	14	TGCGCCAGCAGCTTGCGAGGGTCTGGAAACACCATATATTTT	CASSLRGSGNTIYF
TRBV5-6	NA	TRBD1	TRBJ1-5	15	TGTGCCAGCAGCCGGACCGGGACAGTTAATCAGCCCCAGCATTTT	CASSRTGTVNQPQHF
TRBV30	NA	NA	TRBJ1-4	12	TGTGCCTGGAGTGTAGTAGGGGAAAAACTGTTTTTT	CAWSVVGEKLFF
TRBV5-1	NA	TRBD2	TRBJ2-5	15	TGCGCCAGCAGCGGAAGCGGGAGGGCCGTGGAGACCCAGTACTTC	CASSGSGRAVETQYF
TRBV25-1	once	NA	TRBJ1-2	17	TGTGCCAGCAGTGAATCATGGTCAGGCAGGTCCCTTAGCGGCTACACCTTC	CASSESWSGRSLSGYTF
TRBV7-2	NA	NA	TRBJ2-1	11	TGTGCCAGCAGCCCTATTGGGGAGCAGTTCTTC	CASSPIGEQFF
TRBV6-1	NA	NA	TRBJ1-1	14	TGTGCCAGCAGACCCAACACAGGGACCACTGAAGCTTTCTTT	CASRPNTGTTEAFF
TRBV4-2	NA	NA	TRBJ2-6	17	TGTGCCAGCAGCCAAGCTCCGTTCCATCCCGGGGCCAACGTCCTGACTTTC	CASSQAPFHPGANVLTF
TRBV11-2	NA	TRBD1	TRBJ1-1	14	TGTGCCAGCAGCGGGGACAGGGTGGACACTGAAGCTTTCTTT	CASSGDRVDTEAFF
TRBV28	NA	TRBD1	TRBJ1-5	17	TGTGCCAGCAGTCCCCATGTGGGACAGGTCAGCAATCAGCCCCAGCATTTT	CASSPHVGQVSNQPQHF
TRBV7-9	NA	TRBD1	TRBJ2-5	15	TGTGCCAGCAGCTTAGCGAGACAGGGGCGAGAGACCCAGTACTTC	CASSLARQGRETQYF
TRBV11-1	NA	NA	TRBJ1-3	13	TGTGCCAGCAGCCGAACACTGGATCACACCATATATTTT	CASSRTLDHTIYF
TRBV23-1	NA	NA	TRBJ2-3	17	TGCGCCAGCAGTCAATCGAAGGGGCGGTTAGACACAGATACGCAGTATTTT	CASSQSKGRLDTDTQYF
TRBV15	NA	TRBD2	TRBJ2-2	16	TGTGCCACCAGCAGGAGACTAGCAATGAACACCGGGGAGCTGTTTTTT	CATSRRLAMNTGELFF
TRBV11-3	few	TRBD1	TRBJ2-5	15	TGTGCCAGCAGTTCAGGACAGGGGTTTACGGAGACCCAGTACTTC	CASSSGQGFTETQYF
TRBV10-3	NA	TRBD1	TRBJ2-7	12	TGTGCCACCGGACAGGGTCGTTACGAGCAGTACTTC	CATGQGRYEQYF
TRBV28	NA	NA	TRBJ1-5	15	TGTGCCAGCAGGGGGGCCGGGGCTCGCAATCAGCCCCAGCATTTT	CASRGAGARNQPQHF
TRBV20-1	NA	NA	TRBJ1-1	10	TGCAGTGCTAGCAGGGATGAAGCTTTCTTT	CSASRDEAFF
TRBV7-9	NA	TRBD2	TRBJ2-2	15	TGTGCCCCGGGGGGACTAGCGGGAAACAGCGGGGAGCTGTTTTTT	CAPGGLAGNSGELFF
TRBV7-9	NA	TRBD2	TRBJ2-1	15	TGTGCCAGCAGCCTCAAGGGACTACCCTACAATGAGCAGTTCTTC	CASSLKGLPYNEQFF
TRBV10-3	NA	NA	TRBJ2-7	16	TGTGCCATCAGCCGGAAGGACGGAGCACCTACCTACGAGCAGTACTTC	CAISRKDGAPTYEQYF
TRBV27	NA	NA	TRBJ2-7	14	TGTGCCAGCAGTTTATCAACAGCCTCCTACGAGCAGTACTTC	CASSLSTASYEQYF